The entry below describes one T cell receptor (beta chain). Generated by immunoSEQ multiplex PCR, the TCRdb table keeps only in-frame clones and is missing some. This table holds 95,000 to 150,000 clones, around four fifths found once. These data come from a study of blood T cell repertoires in COVID-19. Looking at the study overall: Acute and convalescent COVID-19 samples came from the United States, Italy and Spain.

The V and J ends lost 4 bases and 1 base respectively, with 13 bases between them. The CDR3 consists of 15 residues. CDR1 and CDR2 (germline): LGHDT, YNNKEL (reference sequence). The chain couples TRBV3-1 (or the pseudogene TRBV3-2) to TRBJ1-1, with a tentative D call TRBD1 (6 bases). The TCR comes from a man aged 80 or over with COVID-19, enrolled during active disease. Sequencing was performed on peripheral blood. CDR3: CASSLQGATNTEAFF. CDR3 DNA sequence: TGTGCCAGCAGCCTACAGGGAGCCACGAACACTGAAGCTTTCTTT.